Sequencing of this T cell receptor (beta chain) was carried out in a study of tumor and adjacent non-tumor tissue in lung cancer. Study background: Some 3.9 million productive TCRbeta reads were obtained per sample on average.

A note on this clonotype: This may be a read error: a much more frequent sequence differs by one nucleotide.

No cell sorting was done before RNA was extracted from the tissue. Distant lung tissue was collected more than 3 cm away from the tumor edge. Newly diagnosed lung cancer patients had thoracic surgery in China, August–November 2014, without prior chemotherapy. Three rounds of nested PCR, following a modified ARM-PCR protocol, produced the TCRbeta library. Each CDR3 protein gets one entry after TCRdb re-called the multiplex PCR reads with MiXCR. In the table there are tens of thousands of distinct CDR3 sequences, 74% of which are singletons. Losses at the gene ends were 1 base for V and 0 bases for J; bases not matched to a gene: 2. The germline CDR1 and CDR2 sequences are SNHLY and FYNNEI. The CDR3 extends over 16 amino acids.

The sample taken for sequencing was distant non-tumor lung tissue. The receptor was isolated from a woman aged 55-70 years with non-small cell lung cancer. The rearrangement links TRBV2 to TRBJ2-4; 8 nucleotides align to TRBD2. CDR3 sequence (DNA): TGTGCCAGCAGTGAAGGTAGCGGGGAAGCCAAAAACATTCAGTACTTC. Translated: CASSEGSGEAKNIQYF.